This TCR beta chain was identified in a study of shared clonotypes between healthy human individuals. The study's findings and limits: Donors were few, which limited the genetic and exposure-history diversity represented.

From germline, CDR1 is SGHRS and CDR2 YFSETQ. V shed 3 bases, J shed 1 base, and the junction held 5 bases outside the gene matches. CDR3 length: 15 residues. Only in-frame clones appear in the TCRdb table, and some are missing; sequencing was by immunoSEQ multiplex PCR. This sample has over 95,000 clones; 68% occur once, and the top ten carry roughly 24%. CD8 memory cells included CD45RO+ cells plus CCR7-negative CD45RA+ TemRA cells. On this clone itself: Its antigen is not identified.

Sequencing used memory CD8+ T cells sorted from blood. The subset denotes: CD45RO+ cells pooled with CCR7-negative TemRA cells. This TCR was sampled from a woman aged 25 to 39 in good health. V gene TRBV5-1 combines with J gene TRBJ2-5, with 8 bases that match TRBD2. The CDR3 bases are TGCGCCAGCAGCTCCTATACTAGCGGCCAAGAGACCCAGTACTTC. Its protein is CASSSYTSGQETQYF.